The 27 T cell receptor beta chains given below trace back to one sample, sequenced in a study of cytomegalovirus exposure and HLA in healthy donors. PCR involved 60 Vbeta and 13 Jbeta primers. The assay was immunoSEQ multiplex PCR, and TCRdb's table has in-frame clones only and misses some. The sample comprises 45,000 to 65,000 clones, 80% to 85% of which are singletons, and about 1.4% rests with the top ten. Sequenced material: PBMCs. All receptors come from a young man in good health and CMV-seronegative.

This chain connects TRBV7-3 to TRBJ1-1, with 8 bases that match TRBD1. CDR1 SGHTA and CDR2 FQGTGA come from the germline V gene. J gave up 5 bases and V 5 bases, and 4 bases lay outside the gene matches. This CDR3 is 13 amino acids long. The CDR3 protein is CASSLGQGTEAFF. DNA for the CDR3: TGTGCCAGCAGCCTCGGACAGGGAACTGAAGCTTTCTTT.

J is TRBJ1-5 and V is TRBV7-2; 12 bases agree with TRBD1. V shed 5 bases and J 5 bases; nucleotides not matched to a gene: 7. This CDR3 comprises 16 residues. Germline V gives CDR1 SGHTA, CDR2 FQGNSA. CDR3 in DNA: TGTGCCAGCAGCGTCGGGACAGGGGGCTCGCATCAGCCCCAGCATTTT. It specifies CASSVGTGGSHQPQHF.

This chain connects TRBV28 to TRBJ2-1; D uncertain. V was shortened by 7 bases and J by 10 bases, with 20 bases between the two germline ends. The CDR3 has 14 amino acids. CDR1 is MDHEN and CDR2 is SYDVKM in the germline V gene. The CDR3 loop reads CASTITPGPREQFF. CDR3 coding DNA: TGTGCCAGCACTATTACGCCGGGTCCGAGAGAGCAGTTCTTC. Supplemented by reference TRBV28 and TRBJ2-1, the full variable domain reads DVKVTQSSRYLVKRTGEKVFLECVQDMDHENMFWYRQDPGLGLRLIYFSYDVKMKEKGDIPEGYSVSREKKERFSLILESASTNQTSMYLCASTITPGPREQFFGPGTRLTVL.

The chain couples TRBV5-4 to TRBJ1-2, with TRBD1 identical over 9 bases. Trimming took 5 bases from V and 5 from J; bases not matched to a gene: 4. The germline gives CDR1 SGHNT, CDR2 YYREEE (reference sequence). The CDR3 has 13 residues. CDR3 nucleotides: TGTGCCAGCAGTTGGGACAGGGCGTATGGCTACACCTTC. Its translation is CASSWDRAYGYTF.

The chain combines TRBV5-4 with TRBJ2-5, with D possibly being TRBD2 (7 bases). Trimming removed 4 bases from V and 5 bases from J, with 21 bases in between. The CDR3 is 16 residues long. Germline assignment: CDR1 SGHNT and CDR2 YYREEE (reference sequence). The CDR3 nucleotides read TGTGCCAGCAGCCTGGACGTTGGGGGGGCGGGGGAGACCCAGTACTTC. This sequence encodes CASSLDVGGAGETQYF.

The chain employs TRBV4-2 and TRBJ1-2; 12 bases are shared with TRBD1. Germline lookup yields CDR1 LGHNA and CDR2 YNFKEQ. The trim removed 0 bases at V and 4 bases at J, leaving 6 bases unmatched. The CDR3 is 17 residues long. The CDR3 DNA is TGTGCCAGCAGCCAAGACGGGACAGGGGGCGCCTCCTATGGCTACACCTTC. Translation gives CASSQDGTGGASYGYTF.

This clone was detected once. J is TRBJ1-4 and V is TRBV4-2; 7 positions match TRBD1. This CDR3 has 15 amino acids. J was trimmed by 7 bases and V by 8 bases; bases with no gene match: 13. Looked up from germline, CDR1 is LGHNA and CDR2 is YNFKEQ. The CDR3 DNA sequence: TGTGCCAGCCTGCCCACCCTAGGGGGCGGTGAAAAACTGTTTTTT. Residues: CASLPTLGGGEKLFF.

V is TRBV27 and J is TRBJ2-7; D is possibly TRBD2 (5 bases). The germline V gene encodes CDR1 MNHEY and CDR2 SMNVEV (reference sequence). Trimming left V 4 bases short and J 0 bases short, with 10 bases between. CDR3 length: 14 amino acids. CDR3 sequence reads: CASSWTGSSYEQYF. CDR3 nucleotides: TGTGCCAGCAGTTGGACGGGGAGCTCCTACGAGCAGTACTTC.

The V call is TRBV4-2, the J call TRBJ2-7, with 7 positions matching TRBD1. This CDR3 region has 14 residues. The J segment lost 6 bases and the V segment lost 1 base, leaving 6 bases of the junction unmatched. Germline V CDR1 and CDR2: LGHNA, YNFKEQ. CDR3 region: CASSQVDRVSEQYF. CDR3 nucleotides: TGTGCCAGCAGCCAAGTAGACAGGGTAAGCGAGCAGTACTTC.

The gene calls are TRBV4-2 and TRBJ2-1, with 9 bases lining up with TRBD2. This CDR3 has 15 amino acids. V shed 7 bases and J 0 bases; nucleotides not matched to a gene: 4. CDR1 is LGHNA and CDR2 is YNFKEQ in the germline V gene. CDR3 nucleotide sequence: TGTGCCAGCAAAAATAGCGGGAGCTCCTACAATGAGCAGTTCTTC. Amino acid sequence: CASKNSGSSYNEQFF.

The chain joins TRBV28 to TRBJ1-5, with unresolved D. Germline lookup yields CDR1 MDHEN and CDR2 SYDVKM. There are 16 residues in the CDR3. V gave up 6 bases and J gave up 0 bases, with 15 bases separating them. This chain's CDR3 is CASRLYRDHSNQPQHF. The CDR3 coding sequence is TGTGCCAGCAGACTTTACAGAGACCATAGCAATCAGCCCCAGCATTTT.

The J gene is TRBJ1-2, the V gene TRBV7-3; unclear D gene. This CDR3 region has 14 residues. V gave up 5 bases and J gave up 3 bases, with 13 bases separating them. Germline V gene lookup returns CDR1 SGHTA and CDR2 FQGTGA. The CDR3 DNA follows: TGTGCCAGCAGCCCCCAAGACTACCACTATGGCTACACCTTC. Translating gives CASSPQDYHYGYTF.

The CDR3 DNA is TGTGCCAGCAGTGCGTTGGAGGGGCGCGATGGCTACACCTTC. Its translation is CASSALEGRDGYTF. The rearrangement links TRBV7-2 to TRBJ1-2, with a tentative D call TRBD1 (5 bases). The germline V gene encodes CDR1 SGHTA and CDR2 FQGNSA. This CDR3 spans 14 amino acids. V shed 6 bases and J shed 6 bases, with 17 bases lying between them.

The chain carries TRBV7-3 and TRBJ2-2; perhaps TRBD1 as D (6 bases). The CDR3 is 14 residues long. Germline assignment: CDR1 SGHTA and CDR2 FQGTGA. V was clipped by 5 bases and J by 6 bases, with 13 bases between them. CDR3 DNA sequence: TGTGCCAGCAGCCGGACCGCAGGGGCCGGGGAGCTGTTTTTT. As protein: CASSRTAGAGELFF.

This clone was observed once. The V call is TRBV15, the J call TRBJ2-3; 12 bases are shared with TRBD2. The CDR3 spans 16 residues. The J segment lost 11 bases and the V segment lost 1 base, leaving 10 bases of the junction unmatched. CDR1 LNHNV and CDR2 YYDKDF come from the germline V gene (reference sequence). CDR3 in DNA: TGTGCCACCAGCAGAGGCGGGACTAGCGGGTTTATCGGGCAGTATTTT. Translating it yields CATSRGGTSGFIGQYF.

The genes are TRBV5-1 and TRBJ2-7; 10 bases line up with TRBD1. CDR1 is SGHRS, CDR2 YFSETQ, per germline. V trimming: 5 bases; J trimming: 5 bases; junction bases outside the gene matches: 7. This CDR3 is 14 amino acids long. CDR3 nucleotide sequence: TGCGCCAGCAGTACCGGGACAGGGGTCCACGAGCAGTACTTC. Protein product: CASSTGTGVHEQYF.

This chain joins TRBV19 and TRBJ2-1, with 12 positions matching TRBD2. Germline values: CDR1 LNHDA, CDR2 SQIVND (reference sequence). Unmatched junction bases numbered 12, after V lost 7 bases and J lost 5 bases. The CDR3 is 17 residues long. CDR3 in amino acids: CASTRYSPSGGDNEQFF. DNA of the CDR3: TGTGCCAGTACCCGCTATTCCCCTAGCGGGGGGGACAATGAGCAGTTCTTC.

V is TRBV4-3 and J is TRBJ2-7; 7 bases align to TRBD1. The germline V gene encodes CDR1 LGHNA and CDR2 YSLEER. V was pared by 0 bases and J by 3 bases, with 2 bases of the junction left unmatched. The length of the CDR3 is 14 residues. The CDR3: CASSQETGDYEQYF. The CDR3, as DNA: TGCGCCAGCAGCCAAGAAACAGGGGACTACGAGCAGTACTTC.

The V and J genes are TRBV25-1 and TRBJ2-7, with 12 positions matching TRBD2. The CDR3 covers 13 residues. J lost 7 bases, V lost 6 bases, and 4 bases had no gene match. Germline-derived CDR1 and CDR2 are MGHDK and SYGVNS. The CDR3 coding sequence is TGTGCCAGCAGACTAGCGGGAGGTGATGAGCAGTACTTC. Amino acids: CASRLAGGDEQYF.

J is TRBJ1-2 and V is TRBV5-1; TRBD1 agrees at 10 bases. Germline V lookup: CDR1 SGHRS, CDR2 YFSETQ. V shed 3 bases and J 6 bases; nucleotides not matched to a gene: 2. The CDR3 length is 13 residues. Here the CDR3 reads CASSSGQGNGYTF. The CDR3 coding sequence is TGCGCCAGCAGCTCGGGACAGGGGAATGGCTACACCTTC.

This chain uses TRBV18 with TRBJ1-5; D perhaps matches TRBD1 (5 bases). Looked up from germline, CDR1 is KGHSH and CDR2 is LQKENI. Trimming took 3 bases from V and 4 from J, leaving 13 bases between them. The CDR3 spans 15 residues. CDR3 residues: CASSPFGGENQPQHF. DNA for the CDR3: TGTGCCAGCTCACCCTTCGGGGGAGAGAATCAGCCCCAGCATTTT.

The chain recombines TRBV11-2 with TRBJ1-3; 8 bases are a match to TRBD1. Germline-derived CDR1 and CDR2 are SGHAT and FQNNGV. This CDR3 is 14 amino acids long. The J segment lost 0 bases and the V segment lost 5 bases, leaving 0 bases of the junction unmatched. The CDR3 nucleotides are TGTGCCAGCAGCGACAGGGGCTCTGGAAACACCATATATTTT. Its translation: CASSDRGSGNTIYF.

Concerning this clone: The same CDR3 arises from other DNA sequences in this sample as well. V usage is TRBV18 and J usage is TRBJ1-2; D is perhaps TRBD1 (6 bases). CDR3 length equals 15 residues. Germline-derived CDR1 and CDR2 are KGHSH and LQKENI. The ends were cut back, 3 bases at V and 8 bases at J, with 19 bases in the middle. CDR3 loop: CASSPSLQGGYGYTF. The CDR3 DNA is TGTGCCAGCTCACCGTCTTTACAGGGCGGCTACGGCTACACCTTC. Drawing the rest from reference TRBV18 and TRBJ1-2, the complete variable domain is NAGVMQNPRHLVRRRGQEARLRCSPMKGHSHVYWYRQLPEEGLKFMVYLQKENIIDESGMPKERFSAEFPKEGPSILRIQQVVRGDSAAYFCASSPSLQGGYGYTFGSGTRLTVV.

The chain has TRBV2 and TRBJ2-7; 7 bases are shared with TRBD2. The germline V gene has CDR1 SNHLY and CDR2 FYNNEI. The CDR3 has 15 residues. V was pared by 6 bases and J by 2 bases, with 10 bases of the junction left unmatched. The CDR3 loop reads CASSGGYTGPYEQYF. The CDR3 nucleotides read TGTGCCAGCAGCGGGGGGTATACGGGACCCTACGAGCAGTACTTC.

The rearrangement uses TRBV30 and TRBJ1-4; D call uncertain. V shed 6 bases and J shed 12 bases, with 26 bases lying between them. CDR1 is GTSNPN, CDR2 SVGIG, per germline (reference sequence). CDR3 length: 15 residues. The CDR3 loop reads CACRGSNPNGEELFF. Here the CDR3 DNA reads TGTGCCTGTCGAGGGTCAAACCCCAACGGGGAAGAACTGTTTTTT. Filled out from reference TRBV30 and TRBJ1-4, the complete variable domain reads SQTIHQWPATLVQPVGSPLSLECTVEGTSNPNLYWYRQAAGRGLQLLFYSVGIGQISSEVPQNLSASRPQDRQFILSSKKLLLSDSGFYLCACRGSNPNGEELFFGSGTQLSVL.

The CDR3 DNA is TGTGCCAGCAGAGCACAGGGGGGGCTGGGCAATCAGCCCCAGCATTTT. Its translation is CASRAQGGLGNQPQHF. The chain employs TRBV6-6 and TRBJ1-5; 8 positions agree with TRBD1. After removal of 6 bases from V and 2 bases from J, the junction contained 9 bases not matched to a gene. CDR3 length equals 16 residues. Germline CDR1 MNHNY, CDR2 SVGAGI (reference sequence).

The chain's CDR3 is CASSLGYRGPEAFF. DNA for the CDR3: TGCGCCAGCAGCTTGGGATACAGGGGTCCTGAAGCTTTCTTT. The chain recombines TRBV5-1 with TRBJ1-1; 7 nucleotides match TRBD1. The trim removed 0 bases at V and 6 bases at J, leaving 5 bases unmatched. The CDR3 length is 14 residues. CDR1 and CDR2 (germline): SGHRS, YFSETQ.